This T cell receptor (beta chain) was documented in a study of T cell responses to AZD1222 COVID-19 vaccine. Regarding the study as a whole: Clonal diversity was possibly underestimated, and white British individuals and females predominated among donors.

Method: immunoSEQ multiplex PCR; TCRdb's copy keeps in-frame clones and lacks some. The profile shows some 120,000 clones, around 87% of them singletons. Germline trimming cut 6 bases from V and 3 bases from J; bases unmatched to any gene: 15. CDR3 length: 18 residues. Germline lookup yields CDR1 LGHNA and CDR2 YSLEER. With regard to this clone: No antigen is known for it.

The receptor was isolated from an adult who received the AZD1222 COVID-19 vaccine. The chain recombines TRBV4-3 with TRBJ1-4; 8 bases map to TRBD1. Sequences were derived from peripheral blood, sampled 28 days after the second AZD1222 dose. CDR3 coding DNA: TGCGCCAGCAGTAGAAGACAGGGGAGATTTGGAGCTAATGAAAAACTGTTTTTT. It encodes CASSRRQGRFGANEKLFF.